The entry below describes one TCR beta chain. Its antigen is not identified. The sample comes from a study of cytomegalovirus exposure and HLA in healthy donors. Study conclusions and caveats: A later analysis reportedly found that, within productive TCRs, an Asian-associated ancestry cluster had fewer N-insertions than the mean observed across the roughly 610 donors. There was a cluster of highly shared sequence variants that was likely a sequencing artifact. CMV serostatus alone was available as immune exposure information.

PCR involved 60 Vbeta and 13 Jbeta primers. Libraries were prepared by immunoSEQ multiplex PCR; TCRdb keeps only in-frame clonotypes and omits some of them. The sample lists about 110,000 clones; around 80% were seen once. Trimming stripped 3 bases from V and 6 bases from J, with 18 bases between. This CDR3 region has 17 residues. Germline V gene sequence: CDR1 LNHDA, CDR2 SQIVND (reference sequence). The specimen was PBMCs. The chain is built from TRBV19 and TRBJ1-6; D remains ambiguous. This sequence was found in a man aged 25-45 years in good health and CMV-seropositive. DNA of the CDR3: TGTGCCAGTAGTATCGTGTTCGGCAAAGCGACTAATTCACCCCTCCACTTT. Its protein product is CASSIVFGKATNSPLHF.